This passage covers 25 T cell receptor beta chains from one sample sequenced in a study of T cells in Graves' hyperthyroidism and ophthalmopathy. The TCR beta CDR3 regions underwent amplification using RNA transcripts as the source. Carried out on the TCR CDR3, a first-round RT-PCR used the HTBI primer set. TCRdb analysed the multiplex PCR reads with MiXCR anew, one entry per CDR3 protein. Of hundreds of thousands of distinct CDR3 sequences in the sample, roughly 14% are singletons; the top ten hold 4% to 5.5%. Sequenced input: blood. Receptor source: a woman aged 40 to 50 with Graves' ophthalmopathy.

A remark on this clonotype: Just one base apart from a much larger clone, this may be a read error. CDR3 amino acids: CASSGPANTEAFF. The CDR3 DNA reads TGTGCCAGCAGTGGCCCAGCGAACACTGAAGCTTTCTTT. This sequence joins TRBV6-2 or TRBV6-3 and TRBJ1-1; no clear D. V was shortened by 5 bases and J by 1 base, with 8 bases between the two germline ends. Germline CDR1 is MNHEY and CDR2 is SVGEGT. This CDR3 comprises 13 residues.

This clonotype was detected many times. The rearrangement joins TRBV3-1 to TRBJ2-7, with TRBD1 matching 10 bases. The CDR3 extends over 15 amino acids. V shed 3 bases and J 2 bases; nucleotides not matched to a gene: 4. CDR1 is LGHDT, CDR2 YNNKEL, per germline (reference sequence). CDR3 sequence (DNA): TGTGCCAGCAGCCACGGGACAGGGGACACCTACGAGCAGTACTTC. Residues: CASSHGTGDTYEQYF.

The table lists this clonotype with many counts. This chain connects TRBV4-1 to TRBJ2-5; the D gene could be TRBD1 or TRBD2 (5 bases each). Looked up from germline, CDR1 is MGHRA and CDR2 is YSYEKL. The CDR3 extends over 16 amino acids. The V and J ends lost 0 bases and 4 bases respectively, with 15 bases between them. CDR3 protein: CASSQDGTGRGETQYF. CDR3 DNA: TGCGCCAGCAGCCAAGATGGGACCGGTAGGGGAGAGACCCAGTACTTC.

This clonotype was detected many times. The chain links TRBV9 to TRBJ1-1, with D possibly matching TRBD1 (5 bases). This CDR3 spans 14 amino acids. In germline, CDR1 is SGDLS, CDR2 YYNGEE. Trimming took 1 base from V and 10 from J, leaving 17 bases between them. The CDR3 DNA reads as TGTGCCAGCAGCGTAAAAGAAGGGCCCGGGGGAGCTTTCTTT. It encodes CASSVKEGPGGAFF.

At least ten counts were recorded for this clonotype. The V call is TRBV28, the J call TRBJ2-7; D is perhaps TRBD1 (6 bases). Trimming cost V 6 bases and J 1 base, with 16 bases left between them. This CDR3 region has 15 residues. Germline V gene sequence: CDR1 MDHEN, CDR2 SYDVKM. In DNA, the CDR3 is TGTGCCAGCAGACCGAACAGGGATGGTTCCTACGAGCAGTACTTC. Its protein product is CASRPNRDGSYEQYF.

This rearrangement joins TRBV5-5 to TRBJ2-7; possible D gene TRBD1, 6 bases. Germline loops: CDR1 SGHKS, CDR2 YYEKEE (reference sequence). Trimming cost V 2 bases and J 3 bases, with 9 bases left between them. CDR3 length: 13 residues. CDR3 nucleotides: TGTGCCAGCAGCTTTGGACAGTTCTACGAGCAGTACTTC. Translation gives CASSFGQFYEQYF.

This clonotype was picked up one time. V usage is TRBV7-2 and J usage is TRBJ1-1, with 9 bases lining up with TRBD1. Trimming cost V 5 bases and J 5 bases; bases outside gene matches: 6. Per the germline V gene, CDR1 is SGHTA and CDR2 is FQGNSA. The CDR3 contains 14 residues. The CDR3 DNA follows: TGTGCCAGCAGCCTAAGGACAGGGGAAACTGAAGCTTTCTTT. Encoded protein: CASSLRTGETEAFF.

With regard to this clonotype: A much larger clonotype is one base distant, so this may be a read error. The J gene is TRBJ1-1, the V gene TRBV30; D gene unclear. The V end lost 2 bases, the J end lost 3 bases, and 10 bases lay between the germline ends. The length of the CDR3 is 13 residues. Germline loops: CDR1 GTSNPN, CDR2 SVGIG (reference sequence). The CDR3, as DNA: TGTGCCTGGAGTAATGGCGGACACACTGAAGCTTTCTTT. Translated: CAWSNGGHTEAFF.

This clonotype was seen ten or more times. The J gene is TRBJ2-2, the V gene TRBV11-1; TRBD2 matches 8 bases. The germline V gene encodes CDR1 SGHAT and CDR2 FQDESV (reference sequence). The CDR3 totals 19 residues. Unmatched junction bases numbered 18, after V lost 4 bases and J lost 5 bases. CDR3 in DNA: TGTGCCAGCAGCTCCATACGCTCTTCAAGCGGGAGCGGTACCGGGGAGCTGTTTTTT. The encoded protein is CASSSIRSSSGSGTGELFF.

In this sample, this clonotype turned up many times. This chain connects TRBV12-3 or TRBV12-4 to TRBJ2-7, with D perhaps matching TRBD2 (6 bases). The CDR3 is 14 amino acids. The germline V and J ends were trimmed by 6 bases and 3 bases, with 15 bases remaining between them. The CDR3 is CASSPGTHVYEQYF. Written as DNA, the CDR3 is TGTGCCAGCAGCCCCGGGACTCACGTCTACGAGCAGTACTTC.

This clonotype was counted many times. In nucleotides, the CDR3 is TGTGCCAGCAGTCCGACTAGCGGCCCGTCCTACGAGCAGTACTTC. Its protein product is CASSPTSGPSYEQYF. The J gene is TRBJ2-7, the V gene TRBV28; TRBD2 matches at 9 bases. With V trimmed by 5 bases and J by 1 base, 6 bases remained unmatched. Germline V CDR1 and CDR2: MDHEN, SYDVKM. The CDR3 has 15 amino acids.

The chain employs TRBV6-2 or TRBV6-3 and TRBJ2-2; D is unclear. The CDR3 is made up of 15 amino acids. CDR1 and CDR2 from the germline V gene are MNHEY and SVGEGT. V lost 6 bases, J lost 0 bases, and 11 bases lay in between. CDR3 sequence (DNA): TGTGCCAGCAGGGCATTTATTACGAACACCGGGGAGCTGTTTTTT. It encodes CASRAFITNTGELFF.

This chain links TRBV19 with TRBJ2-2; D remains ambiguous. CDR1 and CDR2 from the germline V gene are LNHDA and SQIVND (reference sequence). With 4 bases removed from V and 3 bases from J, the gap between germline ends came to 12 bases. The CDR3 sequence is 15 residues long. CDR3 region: CASSTGAWDTGELFF. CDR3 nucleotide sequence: TGTGCCAGTAGTACTGGCGCGTGGGACACCGGGGAGCTGTTTTTT.

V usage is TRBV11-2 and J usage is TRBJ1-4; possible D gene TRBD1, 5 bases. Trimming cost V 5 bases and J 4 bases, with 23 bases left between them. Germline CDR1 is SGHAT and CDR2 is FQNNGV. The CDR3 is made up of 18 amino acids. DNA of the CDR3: TGTGCCAGCAGCCTCAACTTCGACTGGGGCGCAGTTAATGAAAAACTGTTTTTT. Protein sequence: CASSLNFDWGAVNEKLFF.

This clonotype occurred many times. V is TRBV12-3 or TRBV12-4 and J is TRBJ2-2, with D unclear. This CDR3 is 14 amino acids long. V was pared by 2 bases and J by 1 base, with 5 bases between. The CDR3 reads CASSLSQNTGELFF. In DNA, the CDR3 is TGTGCCAGCAGTTTATCTCAGAACACCGGGGAGCTGTTTTTT.

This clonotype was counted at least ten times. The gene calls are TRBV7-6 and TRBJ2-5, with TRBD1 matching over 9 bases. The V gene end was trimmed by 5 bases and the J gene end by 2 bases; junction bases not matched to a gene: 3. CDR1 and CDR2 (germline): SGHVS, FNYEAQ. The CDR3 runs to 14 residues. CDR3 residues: CASSKDRGQETQYF. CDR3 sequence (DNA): TGTGCCAGCAGCAAAGACAGGGGGCAAGAGACCCAGTACTTC. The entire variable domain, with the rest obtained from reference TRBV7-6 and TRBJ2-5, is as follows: GAGVSQSPRYKVTKRGQDVALRCDPISGHVSLYWYRQALGQGPEFLTYFNYEAQQDKSGLPNDRFSAERPEGSISTLTIQRTEQRDSAMYRCASSKDRGQETQYFGPGTRLLVL.

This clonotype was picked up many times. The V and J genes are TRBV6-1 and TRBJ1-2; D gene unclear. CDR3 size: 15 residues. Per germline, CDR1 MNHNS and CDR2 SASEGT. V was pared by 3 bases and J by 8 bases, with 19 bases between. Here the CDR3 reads CASSDIGLAGVGYTF. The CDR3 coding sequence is TGTGCCAGCAGTGATATAGGACTAGCGGGAGTGGGCTACACCTTC.

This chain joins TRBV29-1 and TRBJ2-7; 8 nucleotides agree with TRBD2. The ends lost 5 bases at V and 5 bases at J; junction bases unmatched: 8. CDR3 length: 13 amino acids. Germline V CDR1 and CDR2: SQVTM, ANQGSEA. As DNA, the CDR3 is TGCAGCGTTAACAGCGGGAGCGCCCACGAGCAGTACTTC. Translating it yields CSVNSGSAHEQYF.

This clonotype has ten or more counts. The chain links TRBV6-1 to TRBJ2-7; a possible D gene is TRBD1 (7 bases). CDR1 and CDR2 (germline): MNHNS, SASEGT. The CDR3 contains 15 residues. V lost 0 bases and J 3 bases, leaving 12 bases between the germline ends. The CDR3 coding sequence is TGTGCCAGCAGTGAAGCGGGGGGACAGTTCTACGAGCAGTACTTC. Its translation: CASSEAGGQFYEQYF.

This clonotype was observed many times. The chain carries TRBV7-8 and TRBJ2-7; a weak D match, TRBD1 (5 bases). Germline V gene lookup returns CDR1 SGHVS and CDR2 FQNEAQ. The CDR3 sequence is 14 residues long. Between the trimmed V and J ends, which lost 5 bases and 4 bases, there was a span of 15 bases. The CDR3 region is CASSPSGAIYEQYF. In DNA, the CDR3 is TGTGCCAGCAGCCCCAGTGGGGCTATTTACGAGCAGTACTTC.

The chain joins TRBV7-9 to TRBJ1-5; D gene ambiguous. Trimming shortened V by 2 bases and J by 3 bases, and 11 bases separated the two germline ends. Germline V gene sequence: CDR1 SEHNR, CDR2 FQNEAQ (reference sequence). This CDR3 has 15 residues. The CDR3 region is CASSLKGAANQPQHF. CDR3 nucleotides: TGTGCCAGCAGCTTAAAGGGCGCCGCCAATCAGCCCCAGCATTTT.

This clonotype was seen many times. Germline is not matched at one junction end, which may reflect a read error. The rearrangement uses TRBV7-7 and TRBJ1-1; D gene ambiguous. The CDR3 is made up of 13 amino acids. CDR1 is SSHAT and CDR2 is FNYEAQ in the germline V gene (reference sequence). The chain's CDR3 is CASSLDKNTEAFF. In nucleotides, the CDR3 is TGTGCTAGCAGCTTAGATAAGAACACTGAAGCTTTCTTT.

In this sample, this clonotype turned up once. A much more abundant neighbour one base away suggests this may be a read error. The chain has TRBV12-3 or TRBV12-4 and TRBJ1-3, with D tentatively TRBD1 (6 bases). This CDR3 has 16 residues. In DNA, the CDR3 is TGTGCCAACATCTCGGACAGCTTGTCCTCTGGAAACGCCATATATTTT. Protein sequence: CANISDSLSSGNAIYF.

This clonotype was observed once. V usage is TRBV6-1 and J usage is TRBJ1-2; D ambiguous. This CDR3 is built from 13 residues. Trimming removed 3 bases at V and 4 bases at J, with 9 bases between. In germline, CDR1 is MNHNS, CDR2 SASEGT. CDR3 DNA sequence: TGTGCCAGCAGTGAGTCAGAAACCTATGGCTACACCTTC. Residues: CASSESETYGYTF.

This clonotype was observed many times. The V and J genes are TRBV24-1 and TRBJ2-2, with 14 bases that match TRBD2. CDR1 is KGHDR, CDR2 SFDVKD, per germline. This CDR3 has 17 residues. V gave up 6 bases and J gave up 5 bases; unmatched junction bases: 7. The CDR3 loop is CATSSGTSGSRTGELFF. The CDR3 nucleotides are TGTGCCACCAGTTCCGGGACTAGCGGGAGTCGGACCGGGGAGCTGTTTTTT.